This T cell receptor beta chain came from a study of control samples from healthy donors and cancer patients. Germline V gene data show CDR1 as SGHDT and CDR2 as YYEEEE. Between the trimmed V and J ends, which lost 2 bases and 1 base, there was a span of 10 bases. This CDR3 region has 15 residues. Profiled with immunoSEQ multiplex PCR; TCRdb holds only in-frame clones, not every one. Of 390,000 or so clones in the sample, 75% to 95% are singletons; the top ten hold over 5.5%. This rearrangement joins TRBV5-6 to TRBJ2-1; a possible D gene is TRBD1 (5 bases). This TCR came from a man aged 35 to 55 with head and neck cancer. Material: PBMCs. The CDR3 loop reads CASSFLGPSYNEQFF. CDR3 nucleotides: TGTGCCAGCAGCTTTCTGGGGCCTTCCTACAATGAGCAGTTCTTC.